The TCR beta chain described here comes from a study of OX40 agonist ivuxolimab in advanced cancers. For the study in its entirety: The costimulatory receptor OX40 (CD134) was targeted by ivuxolimab, a fully human IgG2 agonistic monoclonal antibody. Intravenous ivuxolimab was administered to patients every 2 weeks at six dose levels: 0.01, 0.1, 0.3, 1.5, 3 and 10 mg/kg. Of the roughly 52 patients in dose escalation, 19 had hepatocellular carcinoma, some 15 had melanoma, 9 had renal cell carcinoma and 9 had head and neck cancer. In the dose-escalation cohort, 82.7% of patients were male, and the mean age was roughly 60 years, with a range of roughly 23 to 85. Prior anti-PD-1, anti-PD-L1 or anti-CTLA-4 therapy was permitted, and checkpoint inhibitors had been received by around 39% of dose-escalation patients. Three dose-escalation patients achieved partial responses, one with hepatocellular carcinoma and two with cutaneous melanoma. The purpose of peripheral TCRbeta sequencing was to test whether ivuxolimab changed TCR sequence diversity and led to clonal T-cell expansion. The monotherapy dose-escalation portion (N ≈ 56 patients) of the phase I ivuxolimab trial is reported in the paper. On the study overall, not on this receptor specifically: Low levels of normalized T-cell clonal expansion were also seen in some patients who did not respond. Antigen specificity was not determined for the clonally expanded peripheral T cells. On average, CD8+ T cells showed more expanded clones than CD4+ T cells after ivuxolimab. Partial responders in the 0.1-3.0 mg/kg groups had among the lowest normalized peripheral clonal expansion, especially among CD8+ T cells. At doses of 0.1 to 3.0 mg/kg, clonal expansion of both CD4+ and CD8+ blood T cells was observed from baseline to week 6.

Cut back by 10 bases and 0 bases, the V and J ends lie 18 bases apart. Reading from cysteine to phenylalanine, the CDR3 counts 15 amino acids. Only the CDR3 part of the read is kept: 45 bases, read in frame from the first base. CDR1 and CDR2, per the germline V gene, are MNHNS and SASEGT. A remark on this clone: Its antigen has not been determined. Base qualities are missing; no much larger clone stands one base away.

Genomic DNA was isolated from the sorted cells so that the TCRbeta CDR3 region could be sequenced. TCRbeta CDR3 regions were sequenced using the immunoSEQ Assay. Imported from immuneACCESS, the table was reduced by TCRdb to in-frame sequences with V and J called. These copies leave out some clones; in studies compared against another copy, an unresolved V gene accounts for under half, and the cause of the remainder is not known. The sample contains 83,000 or so clones, around 80% of them found a single time. The top ten constitute approximately 2% of the sample. The trial excluded patients who had a history of autoimmune disease or who were on systemic immunosuppression. Peripheral blood for TCR sequencing was collected from all dose cohorts at baseline, on cycle 4 day 1, and on cycle 7 day 1. Samples were obtained from an open-label, multicenter, first-in-human phase I dose-escalation trial of ivuxolimab. The trial enrolled adults with locally advanced or metastatic head and neck squamous cell, hepatocellular, melanoma or renal cell carcinoma. Before TCR sequencing, CD4+ T cells and CD8+ T cells were sorted from peripheral blood as separate populations.

This chain joins TRBV6-1 to TRBJ1-2, and possibly TRBD1, on 6 matching bases. The source material was CD4+ or CD8+ T cells sorted from blood, sampled in a trial of the OX40 agonist ivuxolimab. This TCR derives from an adult with an advanced solid tumor such as melanoma, head and neck, liver or kidney cancer. For the CDR3, the sequence is CATRTDRNPNYGYTF. The DNA reads TGTGCCACTAGGACCGACAGGAACCCTAACTATGGCTACACCTTC.